Listed here are 4 T cell receptor beta chains from one sample, sequenced in a study of blood T cell repertoires in COVID-19. The protocol was immunoSEQ multiplex PCR, while the TCRdb copy is restricted to in-frame clones and leaves out a portion. The repertoire holds 200,000 to 300,000 clones, with around 88% as singletons. Sequenced input: PBMCs or T cells enriched from blood (not recorded which). These receptors were collected from a woman aged 40 to 50 with acute COVID-19.

This rearrangement joins TRBV7-6 to TRBJ2-3; TRBD2 agrees at 11 bases. There are 17 residues in the CDR3. Germline trimming cut 5 bases from V and 4 bases from J; bases unmatched to any gene: 11. Germline-derived CDR1 and CDR2 are SGHVS and FNYEAQ. The CDR3 protein is CASSRLTSGNPADTQYF. The CDR3 DNA reads TGTGCCAGCAGCCGCCTGACTAGCGGGAATCCGGCAGATACGCAGTATTTT. Supplemented by reference TRBV7-6 and TRBJ2-3, the full variable domain reads GAGVSQSPRYKVTKRGQDVALRCDPISGHVSLYWYRQALGQGPEFLTYFNYEAQQDKSGLPNDRFSAERPEGSISTLTIQRTEQRDSAMYRCASSRLTSGNPADTQYFGPGTRLTVL.

To note about this clone: This CDR3 is also generated by other DNA sequences in the sample. The gene calls are TRBV30 and TRBJ1-2; D gene unclear. Trimming removed 1 base at V and 2 bases at J, with 5 bases between. CDR3 length equals 12 residues. The germline gives CDR1 GTSNPN, CDR2 SVGIG (reference sequence). This CDR3 is CAWSGGNYGYTF. The CDR3, as DNA: TGTGCCTGGAGTGGCGGAAACTATGGCTACACCTTC.

With respect to this clone: The sample holds other DNA sequences that translate to the same CDR3. The chain joins TRBV20-1 to TRBJ2-5, with D hard to call. Trimming removed 6 bases at V and 5 bases at J, with 7 bases between. This CDR3 is 10 amino acids long. Germline CDR1 DFQATT, CDR2 SNEGSKA (reference sequence). This CDR3 is CSADRETQYF. The CDR3 coding sequence is TGCAGTGCAGATCGGGAGACCCAGTACTTC.

This clone was recorded once. The chain joins TRBV5-8 to TRBJ1-2; D remains ambiguous. Trimming stripped 1 base from V and 12 bases from J, with 10 bases between. The V gene's germline CDR1 is SGHTS and CDR2 YDEGEE. There are 11 residues in the CDR3. CDR3 in DNA: TGTGCCAGCAGCTTGTTCAGCGCGAACACCTTC. It yields the protein CASSLFSANTF.